The 3 T cell receptor beta chains below all came from one sample that was sequenced in a study of tumor and adjacent non-tumor tissue in lung cancer. RNA was extracted from bulk tissue without any cell sorting. Distant lung tissue was collected more than 3 cm away from the tumor edge. The library came from three nested PCR rounds adapted from ARM-PCR protocols. TCRdb itself ran the multiplex PCR reads through MiXCR, one entry per CDR3 protein. The repertoire holds about 110,000 distinct CDR3 sequences, with under 65% as singletons. Sequenced sample: distant non-tumor lung tissue. These receptors were obtained from a man aged 60-69 years with non-small cell lung cancer.

A word on this clonotype: A read error may be the cause here, since a much bigger clone is one base away. The chain recombines TRBV4-2 with TRBJ2-2; 9 nucleotides agree with TRBD2. CDR3 length: 15 residues. Looked up from germline, CDR1 is LGHNA and CDR2 is YNFKEQ. The chain's CDR3 is CASGPTSGHTGELLF. CDR3 coding DNA: TGTGCCAGCGGCCCGACTAGCGGACACACCGGGGAGCTGCTTTTT.

This clonotype was seen a few times. Just one base apart from a much larger clone, this may be a read error. This chain uses TRBV6-5 with TRBJ1-1, with 8 bases identical to TRBD1. This CDR3 is 14 amino acids long. The V segment lost 6 bases and the J segment 4 bases; nucleotides outside the gene matches: 7. Germline V CDR1 and CDR2: MNHEY, SVGAGI. CDR3 DNA: TGTGCCAGCAGACTACAGGGGGTGGGCACTGAAGCTTTCTTT. This translates into CASRLQGVGTEAFF.

At least ten counts were recorded for this clonotype. The chain is built from TRBV4-1 and TRBJ2-3, with D possibly TRBD1 on 5 matching bases. The V end lost 0 bases, the J end lost 6 bases, and 10 bases lay between the germline ends. This CDR3 has 14 residues. The germline V gene has CDR1 MGHRA and CDR2 YSYEKL. The CDR3 is CASSQDQGTDTQYF. CDR3 bases: TGCGCCAGCAGCCAAGATCAGGGTACCGATACGCAGTATTTT.